The clone carrying this T cell receptor beta chain was seen at least ten times. The data were taken from a study of blood T cell repertoires in COVID-19. Study-wide background: From T cells, B-cell-depleted T cells, or PBMCs came the material, which was cDNA or gDNA.

Libraries were prepared by immunoSEQ multiplex PCR; TCRdb keeps only in-frame clonotypes and omits some of them. The table records approximately 300,000 clones, roughly nine tenths of them present only once. Germline CDR1 LGHNA, CDR2 YNFKEQ. The CDR3 covers 16 residues. Trimming took 2 bases from V and 5 from J, leaving 19 bases between them. The rearrangement joins TRBV4-2 to TRBJ2-7, with D perhaps TRBD2 (6 bases). The sample consisted of peripheral blood. This TCR was recovered from a man aged 18 to 29 who had recovered from COVID-19. CDR3 DNA: TGTGCCAGCAGCCAAATAGGCAGCGGGCGTGATGACGAGCAGTACTTC. Translating gives CASSQIGSGRDDEQYF.